A selection of T cell receptor beta chains follows, all from one sample in a study of shared clonotypes between healthy human individuals. Profiled with immunoSEQ multiplex PCR; TCRdb holds only in-frame clones, not every one. The data hold approximately 980,000 clones, with roughly 72% observed a single time. Sequencing used memory CD4+ T cells sorted from blood. These receptors were obtained from a man aged 18-30 years in good health. The CDR3 runs from the conserved cysteine through the conserved F or W. D genes are given only for firm matches. Only some rows state a clone size, as once, few, many or a class for expanded clones.

v_gene: TRBV7-9
d_gene: TRBD2
abundance: -
j_gene: TRBJ2-4
CDR3nt: TGTGCCAGCAGCTCCCGGACTAGCGGGAACATTCAGTACTTC
CDR3aa: CASSSRTSGNIQYF

v_gene: TRBV5-1
d_gene: -
abundance: -
j_gene: TRBJ1-4
CDR3nt: TGTGCCAGCAGCTTTCTTGGACGTGAGCTGTTTTTT
CDR3aa: CASSFLGRELFF

v_gene: TRBV5-6
d_gene: TRBD1
abundance: -
j_gene: TRBJ2-3
CDR3nt: TGTGCCAGCAGTTCTGACAGGGGCGATACGCAGTATTTT
CDR3aa: CASSSDRGDTQYF

v_gene: TRBV5-6
d_gene: TRBD1
abundance: -
j_gene: TRBJ2-1
CDR3nt: TGTGCCAGCAGCACCGGACAGGGGGGCTACAATGAGCAGTTCTTC
CDR3aa: CASSTGQGGYNEQFF

v_gene: TRBV5-6
d_gene: TRBD2
abundance: -
j_gene: TRBJ2-2
CDR3nt: TGTGCCAGCAGCTTGAAACTAGCGGGAGCGACCGGGGAGCTGTTTTTT
CDR3aa: CASSLKLAGATGELFF

v_gene: TRBV5-1
d_gene: -
abundance: -
j_gene: TRBJ1-1
CDR3nt: TGCGCCAGCAGCTTGGCGGCTCTGAACACTGAAGCTTTCTTT
CDR3aa: CASSLAALNTEAFF

v_gene: TRBV6-4
d_gene: TRBD2
abundance: -
j_gene: TRBJ2-3
CDR3nt: TGTGCCAGCAGACCCCTAGCGGGAGGGCCCGGGACAGATACGCAGTATTTT
CDR3aa: CASRPLAGGPGTDTQYF

v_gene: TRBV12-2
d_gene: -
abundance: -
j_gene: TRBJ2-4
CDR3nt: TGTGCAAGTCGCTTAGGTTTTCGTTTAGCCAAAAACATTCAGTACTTC
CDR3aa: CASRLGFRLAKNIQYF

v_gene: TRBV6-5
d_gene: -
abundance: -
j_gene: TRBJ1-2
CDR3nt: TGTGCCAGCAGTCCCCGGACTGGGGGAAGGAGCTACACCTTC
CDR3aa: CASSPRTGGRSYTF

v_gene: TRBV10-3
d_gene: TRBD2
abundance: -
j_gene: TRBJ2-5
CDR3nt: TGTGCCATCAGCAGACTAGCGGGAGTGGAGACCCAGTACTTC
CDR3aa: CAISRLAGVETQYF

v_gene: TRBV6-1
d_gene: -
abundance: few
j_gene: TRBJ2-1
CDR3nt: TGTGCCAGCAGTGAAGTAGAGGCAGGGCTACGGGGTGCGTTCTTC
CDR3aa: CASSEVEAGLRGAFF

v_gene: TRBV14
d_gene: -
abundance: -
j_gene: TRBJ2-5
CDR3nt: TGTGCCAGCAGCCAAGACAGGACGGTGGTGAGCGCCCAGTACTTC
CDR3aa: CASSQDRTVVSAQYF

v_gene: TRBV9
d_gene: TRBD1
abundance: -
j_gene: TRBJ1-1
CDR3nt: TGTGCCAGCAGCGGACAGGGCACTGAAGCTTTCTTT
CDR3aa: CASSGQGTEAFF

v_gene: TRBV19
d_gene: -
abundance: -
j_gene: TRBJ2-5
CDR3nt: TGTGCCAGTAGTATTAGCGATCAAGAGACCCAGTACTTC
CDR3aa: CASSISDQETQYF

v_gene: TRBV6-6
d_gene: -
abundance: -
j_gene: TRBJ2-7
CDR3nt: TGTGCCAGCAGTTACACAAGCTACGAGCAGTACTTC
CDR3aa: CASSYTSYEQYF

v_gene: TRBV7-9
d_gene: TRBD2
abundance: few
j_gene: TRBJ2-1
CDR3nt: TGTGCCACCGGGACCTGGCGGGAGCGCGACAATGAGCAGTTCTTC
CDR3aa: CATGTWRERDNEQFF

v_gene: TRBV6-5
d_gene: TRBD1
abundance: once
j_gene: TRBJ2-3
CDR3nt: TGTGCCAGCAGCCAGGGACAGGGGGTCACAGATACGCAGTATTTT
CDR3aa: CASSQGQGVTDTQYF

v_gene: TRBV7-9
d_gene: TRBD2
abundance: -
j_gene: TRBJ2-3
CDR3nt: TGTGCCAGCACCACAAGTAAGACTAGCGGGAGAACAGATACGCAGTATTTT
CDR3aa: CASTTSKTSGRTDTQYF

v_gene: TRBV19
d_gene: -
abundance: -
j_gene: TRBJ1-2
CDR3nt: TGTGCCAGTAGTATGGACAGTTTCTATGGCTACACCTTC
CDR3aa: CASSMDSFYGYTF

v_gene: TRBV9
d_gene: -
abundance: -
j_gene: TRBJ1-5
CDR3nt: TGTGCCAGCAGCGTAGCAGACACTGGACCCCAGCATTTT
CDR3aa: CASSVADTGPQHF

v_gene: TRBV5-4
d_gene: -
abundance: -
j_gene: TRBJ2-3
CDR3nt: TGTGCCAGCAGCTTGGGTGGGGGCCTCACAGATACGCAGTATTTT
CDR3aa: CASSLGGGLTDTQYF

v_gene: TRBV6-1
d_gene: -
abundance: -
j_gene: TRBJ1-4
CDR3nt: TGTGCCAGCACCCCTGGGGAGACTAATGAAAAACTGTTTTTT
CDR3aa: CASTPGETNEKLFF

v_gene: TRBV11-2
d_gene: TRBD1
abundance: -
j_gene: TRBJ1-4
CDR3nt: TGTGCCAGCAGCTTCCAGGGGGAAAATGAAAAACTGTTTTTT
CDR3aa: CASSFQGENEKLFF

v_gene: TRBV7-2
d_gene: TRBD2
abundance: -
j_gene: TRBJ2-1
CDR3nt: TGTGCCAGCAGCCAGGTAGGGCGGGAGGGCTCCTACAATGAGCAGTTCTTC
CDR3aa: CASSQVGREGSYNEQFF

v_gene: TRBV7-2
d_gene: TRBD1
abundance: -
j_gene: TRBJ1-5
CDR3nt: TGTGCCAGCAGCCGGACAGGGGGGATTAGCAATCAGCCCCAGCATTTT
CDR3aa: CASSRTGGISNQPQHF

v_gene: TRBV5-6
d_gene: -
abundance: -
j_gene: TRBJ2-2
CDR3nt: TGTGCCAGCAGCTCGGCCCTTCGAGCGAACACCGGGGAGCTGTTTTTT
CDR3aa: CASSSALRANTGELFF

v_gene: TRBV18
d_gene: TRBD1
abundance: -
j_gene: TRBJ1-1
CDR3nt: TGTGCCAGCTCACCTGGCACAGGGGCTTGGGTCACTGAAGCTTTCTTT
CDR3aa: CASSPGTGAWVTEAFF

v_gene: TRBV21-1
d_gene: -
abundance: -
j_gene: TRBJ2-5
CDR3nt: TGTGCCAGCCTGATCGGCCTGCCCGGAGAGACCCAGTACTTC
CDR3aa: CASLIGLPGETQYF

v_gene: TRBV19
d_gene: -
abundance: -
j_gene: TRBJ2-3
CDR3nt: TGTGCCAGTAGCCCAGGGACCGCCAATACGCAGTATTTT
CDR3aa: CASSPGTANTQYF

v_gene: TRBV19
d_gene: TRBD1
abundance: -
j_gene: TRBJ2-2
CDR3nt: TGTGCCAGTAGTATAGGTTTAGGGACAGGGAGCCCGAACACCGGGGAGCTGTTTTTT
CDR3aa: CASSIGLGTGSPNTGELFF

v_gene: TRBV6-1
d_gene: TRBD1
abundance: -
j_gene: TRBJ1-4
CDR3nt: TGTGCCAGCAGTGAACAGCAGGGGGGAGAAAAACTGTTTTTT
CDR3aa: CASSEQQGGEKLFF

v_gene: TRBV5-1
d_gene: TRBD1
abundance: -
j_gene: TRBJ2-7
CDR3nt: TGCGCCAGCAGCACCGGGACAGGGAACTACGAGCAGTACTTC
CDR3aa: CASSTGTGNYEQYF

v_gene: TRBV19
d_gene: TRBD1
abundance: many
j_gene: TRBJ1-6
CDR3nt: TGTGCCAGTAGCACAACCGACAGGGGGAGCAATTCACCCCTCCACTTT
CDR3aa: CASSTTDRGSNSPLHF

v_gene: TRBV10-2
d_gene: -
abundance: -
j_gene: TRBJ2-1
CDR3nt: TGCGCCAGCAGTCTAAGGCTAGAGAGCAATGAGCAGTTCTTC
CDR3aa: CASSLRLESNEQFF

v_gene: TRBV27
d_gene: TRBD2
abundance: -
j_gene: TRBJ2-6
CDR3nt: TGTGCCAGCAGTTATTACGGGGGGAGCTCTGGGGCCAACGTCCTGACTTTC
CDR3aa: CASSYYGGSSGANVLTF

v_gene: TRBV4-3
d_gene: -
abundance: few
j_gene: TRBJ1-2
CDR3nt: TGCGCCAGCAGCCAAGATTCCGGGCTCCTAGGCTACACCTTC
CDR3aa: CASSQDSGLLGYTF

v_gene: TRBV11-2
d_gene: -
abundance: -
j_gene: TRBJ2-1
CDR3nt: TGTGCCAGCAGCTTCTCCCTAGCGAGCTCCTACAATGAGCAGTTCTTC
CDR3aa: CASSFSLASSYNEQFF

v_gene: TRBV11-2
d_gene: -
abundance: few
j_gene: TRBJ1-2
CDR3nt: TGTGCCAGCAGCTTAGGACCCACCCCCTATGGCTACACCTTC
CDR3aa: CASSLGPTPYGYTF

v_gene: TRBV2
d_gene: -
abundance: -
j_gene: TRBJ1-6
CDR3nt: TGTGCCAGCACCCCGACGACAGATTATAATTCACCCCTCCACTTT
CDR3aa: CASTPTTDYNSPLHF

v_gene: TRBV19
d_gene: -
abundance: once
j_gene: TRBJ2-3
CDR3nt: TGTGCCAGTAGTACAGCAGTCGCTAGCACAGATACGCAGTATTTT
CDR3aa: CASSTAVASTDTQYF

v_gene: TRBV4-3
d_gene: -
abundance: -
j_gene: TRBJ2-3
CDR3nt: TGCGCCAGCAGCCAAGATAGGTGGATGCGGGCTACAGATACGCAGTATTTT
CDR3aa: CASSQDRWMRATDTQYF

v_gene: TRBV16
d_gene: -
abundance: once
j_gene: TRBJ2-3
CDR3nt: TGTGCCAGCAGCAACCGTGGGGGAACAACAGATACGCAGTATTTT
CDR3aa: CASSNRGGTTDTQYF